The 23 T cell receptor beta chains reported below all come from one sample, sequenced in a study of blood T cell repertoires in COVID-19. Some clones are missing from TCRdb's copy, which holds only in-frame ones; the method was immunoSEQ multiplex PCR. The profile shows about 160,000 clones, under 85% of them singletons. Specimen: peripheral blood. The receptors originated from a man between 65 and 80 years old with acute or convalescent COVID-19.

This chain links TRBV19 with TRBJ2-5; D may be TRBD1 (7 bases). The V end lost 1 base, the J end lost 4 bases, and 13 bases lay between the germline ends. The CDR3 covers 15 residues. CDR1 LNHDA and CDR2 SQIVND come from the germline V gene (reference sequence). The CDR3 is CASSIGVQGGETQYF. CDR3 DNA sequence: TGTGCCAGTAGTATAGGTGTTCAGGGGGGAGAGACCCAGTACTTC.

This chain connects TRBV7-2 to TRBJ2-1; 10 nucleotides line up with TRBD2. This CDR3 spans 14 amino acids. Trimming cost V 9 bases and J 0 bases; bases outside gene matches: 2. Germline CDR1 and CDR2: SGHTA and FQGNSA. Written as DNA, the CDR3 is TGTGCCAGTATAGCGGGGGGCTCCTACAATGAGCAGTTCTTC. Translation: CASIAGGSYNEQFF.

The gene calls are TRBV14 and TRBJ2-7; TRBD2 aligns across 11 bases. CDR3 size: 16 residues. V trimming: 0 bases; J trimming: 5 bases; junction bases outside the gene matches: 6. Germline V gene lookup returns CDR1 SGHDN and CDR2 FVKESK. Written as DNA, the CDR3 is TGTGCCAGCAGCCAAGACCAAACTAGCGGGAGAAACGAGCAGTACTTC. It translates to CASSQDQTSGRNEQYF.

V and J are TRBV5-4 and TRBJ1-3; possible D gene TRBD1, 5 bases. V lost 4 bases, J lost 4 bases, and 12 bases lay in between. The V gene's germline CDR1 is SGHNT and CDR2 YYREEE (reference sequence). This CDR3 is built from 14 residues. DNA of the CDR3: TGTGCCAGCAGCCCGGACATATCGGGAAACACCATATATTTT. Translation: CASSPDISGNTIYF.

This clone was observed once. The chain's CDR3 is CASSGSGGGYNEQFF. CDR3 bases: TGTGCCAGCAGCGGTAGCGGGGGGGGTTACAATGAGCAGTTCTTC. The J gene is TRBJ2-1, the V gene TRBV9; 11 bases are shared with TRBD2. The CDR3 runs 15 residues. V lost 3 bases to trimming and J lost 4 bases; unmatched junction nucleotides: 3. Germline V gene data show CDR1 as SGDLS and CDR2 as YYNGEE.

The chain couples TRBV19 to TRBJ2-5; TRBD2 aligns across 15 bases. Germline CDR1 and CDR2: LNHDA and SQIVND (reference sequence). The length of the CDR3 is 17 residues. The trim removed 3 bases at V and 6 bases at J, leaving 8 bases unmatched. The DNA of the CDR3 is TGTGCCAGTAGTATCCTATGGACTAGCGGGAGGGAGAAGACCCAGTACTTC. It translates to CASSILWTSGREKTQYF. Complete variable domain (other parts from reference TRBV19 and TRBJ2-5): DGGITQSPKYLFRKEGQNVTLSCEQNLNHDAMYWYRQDPGQGLRLIYYSQIVNDFQKGDIAEGYSVSREKKESFPLTVTSAQKNPTAFYLCASSILWTSGREKTQYFGPGTRLLVL.

V gene TRBV29-1 combines with J gene TRBJ2-1; 9 nucleotides agree with TRBD2. This CDR3 contains 15 residues. Germline trimming cut 3 bases from V and 6 bases from J; bases unmatched to any gene: 9. Germline assignment: CDR1 SQVTM and CDR2 ANQGSEA. CDR3 coding DNA: TGCAGCGTTGACGGCGGGAGGGCCTTATCCAATGAGCAGTTCTTC. Its protein is CSVDGGRALSNEQFF.

The J gene is TRBJ1-2, the V gene TRBV29-1, with a possible D match to TRBD1 (5 bases). The CDR3 loop spans 12 amino acids. Germline V gives CDR1 SQVTM, CDR2 ANQGSEA. Trimming shortened V by 4 bases and J by 6 bases, and 12 bases separated the two germline ends. CDR3 protein: CSVGRGEDGYTF. DNA for the CDR3: TGCAGCGTTGGGAGGGGCGAAGATGGCTACACCTTC. Looking up the rest from reference TRBV29-1 and TRBJ1-2 gives the full variable domain: SAVISQKPSRDICQRGTSLTIQCQVDSQVTMMFWYRQQPGQSLTLIATANQGSEATYESGFVIDKFPISRPNLTFSTLTVSNMSPEDSSIYLCSVGRGEDGYTFGSGTRLTVV.

The rearrangement links TRBV24-1 to TRBJ1-1; 7 bases line up with TRBD1. Trimming cost V 5 bases and J 5 bases; bases outside gene matches: 10. CDR3 length equals 15 residues. In germline, CDR1 is KGHDR, CDR2 SFDVKD. The CDR3 protein is CATSGSGTAETEAFF. The CDR3 coding sequence is TGTGCCACCAGTGGTTCCGGGACAGCGGAGACTGAAGCTTTCTTT.

The chain links TRBV24-1 to TRBJ2-3, with 7 nucleotides matching TRBD2. The CDR3 totals 15 residues. With 4 bases clipped from V and 4 bases from J, the junction kept 7 bases outside the gene matches. The germline gives CDR1 KGHDR, CDR2 SFDVKD. The CDR3 DNA is TGTGCCACCAGTGACTCCAGGGAGGGCGCAGATACGCAGTATTTT. Translation gives CATSDSREGADTQYF.

The V call is TRBV6-6, the J call TRBJ1-2, with TRBD1 matching over 8 bases. CDR1 and CDR2 from the germline V gene are MNHNY and SVGAGI (reference sequence). The CDR3 loop spans 15 amino acids. Losses at the gene ends were 6 bases for V and 0 bases for J; bases not matched to a gene: 6. The CDR3 nucleotides read TGTGCCAGCAGAACCGGGACAGGAGCTAACTATGGCTACACCTTC. This translates into CASRTGTGANYGYTF.

The chain combines TRBV28 with TRBJ2-3; 8 nucleotides align to TRBD1. The V gene's germline CDR1 is MDHEN and CDR2 SYDVKM. The V and J ends lost 6 bases and 4 bases, in that order; junction bases with no gene match: 9. The CDR3 has 15 residues. CDR3 residues: CASRKTGAVADTQYF. CDR3 DNA sequence: TGTGCCAGCAGAAAGACAGGGGCGGTCGCAGATACGCAGTATTTT.

The chain couples TRBV2 to TRBJ2-5, with D tentatively TRBD1 (5 bases). Trimming took off 5 bases at V and 5 bases at J, with 12 bases between the two ends. The CDR3 covers 13 residues. The germline gives CDR1 SNHLY, CDR2 FYNNEI. CDR3 nucleotide sequence: TGTGCCAGCAGTCGACTGGGGCCGGAGACCCAGTACTTC. Translating gives CASSRLGPETQYF. Looking up the rest from reference TRBV2 and TRBJ2-5 gives the full variable domain: EPEVTQTPSHQVTQMGQEVILRCVPISNHLYFYWYRQILGQKVEFLVSFYNNEISEKSEIFDDQFSVERPDGSNFTLKIRSTKLEDSAMYFCASSRLGPETQYFGPGTRLLVL.

This chain joins TRBV6-6 and TRBJ2-1, with 8 bases identical to TRBD1. This CDR3 region has 14 residues. Unmatched junction bases numbered 7, after V lost 7 bases and J lost 5 bases. Germline CDR1 and CDR2: MNHNY and SVGAGI (reference sequence). The CDR3, as DNA: TGTGCCAGCACCACACAGGGGGGAGACAATGAGCAGTTCTTC. It encodes CASTTQGGDNEQFF.

This chain connects TRBV19 to TRBJ2-3; no definite D call. The CDR3 is made up of 14 amino acids. Germline loops: CDR1 LNHDA, CDR2 SQIVND (reference sequence). V lost 2 bases and J lost 2, with 8 bases in between. CDR3 DNA sequence: TGTGCCAGTAGTATACGTGGAGACACAGATACGCAGTATTTT. It translates to CASSIRGDTDTQYF.

The chain has TRBV18 and TRBJ1-2, with 8 positions matching TRBD1. The V gene end was trimmed by 1 base and the J gene end by 3 bases; junction bases not matched to a gene: 4. The germline CDR1 and CDR2 sequences are KGHSH and LQKENI. The CDR3 spans 15 residues. CDR3: CASSPRPGQDYGYTF. As DNA, the CDR3 is TGTGCCAGCTCACCACGACCGGGACAGGACTATGGCTACACCTTC.

The chain employs TRBV10-3 and TRBJ2-7; D unresolved. CDR1 ENHRY and CDR2 SYGVKD come from the germline V gene. The V gene lost 4 bases and the J gene lost 0 bases, with 10 bases spanning the gap. CDR3 length: 14 amino acids. The CDR3 is CAISAGENSYEQYF. The CDR3 DNA is TGTGCCATCAGTGCGGGTGAAAACTCCTACGAGCAGTACTTC.

The genes are TRBV18 and TRBJ2-1; maybe TRBD2 (7 bases). Deletions cut 11 bases from V and 4 bases from J, with 18 bases between. The germline V gene encodes CDR1 KGHSH and CDR2 LQKENI. CDR3 size: 14 residues. The CDR3 DNA reads as TGTGCCTCGCGGGGGCAGAAAAATTACAATGAGCAGTTCTTC. Amino acid sequence: CASRGQKNYNEQFF. Full variable domain (remainder filled in from reference TRBV18 and TRBJ2-1): NAGVMQNPRHLVRRRGQEARLRCSPMKGHSHVYWYRQLPEEGLKFMVYLQKENIIDESGMPKERFSAEFPKEGPSILRIQQVVRGDSAAYFCASRGQKNYNEQFFGPGTRLTVL.

This sequence joins TRBV11-2 and TRBJ2-3, with TRBD1 matching over 10 bases. Looked up from germline, CDR1 is SGHAT and CDR2 is FQNNGV. The CDR3 has 17 amino acids. V was pared by 4 bases and J by 3 bases, with 10 bases of the junction left unmatched. The CDR3, as DNA: TGTGCCAGCAGCTCCCGCAGACAGGGGGCGCGAACAGATACGCAGTATTTT. Translating gives CASSSRRQGARTDTQYF.

J is TRBJ2-5 and V is TRBV12-3 or TRBV12-4; TRBD1 is a possible D gene (5 bases). This CDR3 has 13 residues. V lost 2 bases, J lost 3 bases, and 7 bases lay in between. CDR3 in amino acids: CASSLSGKETQYF. The CDR3 region has the DNA TGTGCCAGCAGTTTATCAGGGAAAGAGACCCAGTACTTC.

The table lists this clone with a few counts. The rearrangement uses TRBV19 and TRBJ2-7; TRBD1 agrees at 10 bases. Germline values: CDR1 LNHDA, CDR2 SQIVND (reference sequence). This CDR3 region has 16 residues. The V segment lost 5 bases and the J segment 5 bases; nucleotides outside the gene matches: 12. CDR3 loop: CASSPYGAGQGNEQYF. The CDR3 DNA follows: TGTGCCAGTAGTCCCTATGGAGCGGGACAGGGGAACGAGCAGTACTTC. The full variable domain, its missing parts supplied by reference TRBV19 and TRBJ2-7, is DGGITQSPKYLFRKEGQNVTLSCEQNLNHDAMYWYRQDPGQGLRLIYYSQIVNDFQKGDIAEGYSVSREKKESFPLTVTSAQKNPTAFYLCASSPYGAGQGNEQYFGPGTRLTVT.

V usage is TRBV29-1 and J usage is TRBJ1-1, with 10 nucleotides matching TRBD1. The V gene end was trimmed by 6 bases and the J gene end by 0 bases; junction bases not matched to a gene: 4. The CDR3 is 14 residues long. Germline CDR1 reads SQVTM; CDR2 reads ANQGSEA. Written as DNA, the CDR3 is TGCAGCGTGGGGACAGGGGCAATGAACACTGAAGCTTTCTTT. Its protein product is CSVGTGAMNTEAFF.

This CDR3 reads CATSDPVKLSYNEQFF. The DNA of the CDR3 is TGTGCCACCAGTGACCCGGTAAAACTGTCCTACAATGAGCAGTTCTTC. The chain carries TRBV24-1 and TRBJ2-1; D gene ambiguous. Trimming removed 4 bases at V and 1 base at J, with 13 bases between. Germline loops: CDR1 KGHDR, CDR2 SFDVKD. The CDR3 totals 16 residues.